The text below deals with one T cell receptor beta chain. Its antigen is not known. Germline lookup yields CDR1 MDHEN and CDR2 SYDVKM. This CDR3 has 15 amino acids. J was trimmed by 8 bases and V by 3 bases; bases with no gene match: 10. TCRdb itself ran the RT-PCR reads through MiXCR, one entry per CDR3 protein. The profile shows about 700,000 distinct CDR3 sequences, around 15% of them singletons. The entry originates in a study of response to subunit inactivated influenza vaccine. Study findings and constraints: New T cells are recruited in small numbers by each seasonal influenza vaccination, according to the authors' suggestion.

Material: PBMCs from blood, obtained 14 to 15 days before vaccination. The origin of this receptor is a man aged 45 to 65 who received an inactivated influenza vaccine. This chain joins TRBV28 and TRBJ2-1; 7 bases match TRBD2. The CDR3 here is CASSFAGRARDEQFF. DNA of the CDR3: TGTGCCAGCAGTTTTGCGGGGAGGGCCAGGGATGAGCAGTTCTTC.